This entry features one TCR beta chain sequence. It lacks a known antigen. Base qualities are not provided; no much larger clone lies one nucleotide away. The donors were healthy, HIV-negative adults who had no recently reported acute infections or vaccinations. Only Caucasian adults living in Nashville, Tennessee, USA were represented among the donors. CD4+ T cells were enriched through magnetic negative selection, after which naive cells were positively selected on CD45RA and the remaining negative fraction served as the memory subset. After blood collection by leukapheresis, PBMCs were isolated using Ficoll-Histopaque density gradient centrifugation and then cryopreserved in the vapor phase of liquid nitrogen. Analytical flow cytometry was used to check the purity and quantity of each magnetically sorted T cell population. Each sorted fraction had its genomic DNA isolated and then quantified by UV absorbance on a Nanodrop 2000c.

TCR CDR3 regions were amplified from genomic DNA by multiplex PCR using the deep immunoSEQ assay. For each cell subset, the extracted genomic DNA was distributed evenly across all wells of several immunoSEQ 96-well plates, and each plate served as one replicate. For sorted subsets, 150 to 250 ng genomic DNA, equal to tens of thousands of T cell genomes, was loaded into each replicate PCR. Purified libraries were quantified with a Qubit 3.0 fluorometer, sized on a Bioanalyzer 2100, and re-quantified with the KAPA Library Quantification kit. Each immunoSEQ 96-well plate was sequenced on its own single-read 150-cycle Illumina NextSeq 550 flow cell. The authors processed their data as follows. Because the immunoSEQ output included only junctional sequences and no quality scores, the filtering could not be the same as the filtering used for full-length reads. Sequences were annotated with PyIR, a Python wrapper for IgBLAST v1.9, and V/J genes and CDR3 were assigned using IMGT germline references. Reads were removed for weak V/J assignments (E-value above 1e-6), missing CDR3, stop codons, out-of-frame junctions, or ambiguous translated residues. V3J clonotypes were defined as sequences sharing an identical inferred V gene, J gene, and CDR3 amino acid sequence. To compute the percentage overlap between repertoires, the number of shared unique clonotypes was divided by the size of the smaller repertoire. Three approaches were used to assess repertoire richness: RTK rarefaction, the Chao1 estimator, and Recon v2.1 estimates of unobserved clonotypes. For all TCRbeta clonotypes obtained by the gDNA method from several donors, generation probabilities were computed with OLGA. Entries here come from immuneACCESS through TCRdb and include only in-frame sequences with V and J called. Some clones fail to appear in such tables; in the studies checked, an unresolved V gene covers under half of the shortfall, and the cause of the remainder is unknown. Clone size and the V and J calls come from that table; the DNA yielded D and trimming. Here the sample has 950,000 to 1,100,000 clones; about 70% occur a single time. Roughly 1.5% of the sample goes to the ten largest clones.

This sample is drawn from a study of shared clonotypes between healthy human individuals (dated by TCRdb to about 2020). With respect to the entire study: The cohort comprised a couple of women and a few men aged 18 to 49 years. For each donor, CD4 naive and CD4 memory were each given three plates, CD8 naive was given two plates, and CD8 memory was given one plate. To estimate repertoire size and how much clonotype sharing occurs between individuals, the study deeply sequenced the blood TCR repertoires of roughly 5 healthy adults. To increase sequencing depth and limit assay-specific biases, TCR repertoire library preparation and sequencing were carried out by different laboratories using diverse techniques. Leukapheresis yielded between about 0.8 and 9.5 billion PBMCs per donor. On the study overall, not on this receptor specifically: The small number of donors limited the genetic and exposure-history diversity represented. Larger estimated clonotype richness was generally found for naive subsets than for memory subsets. Pairwise subsampling indicated that sequencing depth was expected to affect the degree of clonotype sharing among donors. Clonotypes shared by all four sorted-subset donors showed higher generation probabilities than non-shared clonotypes. Across four donors, around 5% of naive CD4, approximately 4% of naive CD8, 2% to 2.5% of memory CD4, and approximately 0.4% of memory CD8 clonotypes were shared. Only blood was sampled, and tissue TCR repertoires likely differ from those in blood. Rarefaction of sorted-subset datasets indicated incomplete sequencing despite the large sequencing depth.

Its CDR3 holds 14 amino acids, cysteine through phenylalanine. Kept here is only the CDR3 DNA, which spans 42 bases and is read in frame from base 1. V ends up 6 bases short and J 8 bases short, with an unmatched junction base count of 11. The germline V gene yields MGHRA for CDR1 and YSYEKL for CDR2. The clonotype originates from a man aged 18 to 29 in good health. Sample: memory CD4+ T cells sorted from blood. The cell subset or site label, as the study defines it: CD45RA-negative fraction. The sequence joins TRBV4-1 to TRBJ1-2; the central 8 bases match TRBD1. The CDR3 protein: CASRQQGEGNGYTF. The nucleotide sequence reads TGCGCCAGCAGACAACAGGGGGAGGGAAACGGCTACACCTTC.